The 14 T cell receptor beta chains given below trace back to one sample, sequenced in a study of T-cell memory formation after mild COVID-19. Using its own MiXCR run on the 5' RACE reads, TCRdb lists one record per CDR3 protein. In the table there are 180,000 or so distinct CDR3 sequences, roughly 10% of which are singletons. Sequenced material: PBMCs or a T cell subset sorted from them (not recorded which). The receptors were gathered from a man aged 18-30 years who had mild COVID-19 (a few samples of this study predate the infection). Cell type and time point are not known.

This clonotype was seen a few times. The chain combines TRBV6-2 or TRBV6-3 with TRBJ1-1; tentatively, D is TRBD1 (6 bases). V lost 5 bases and J 5 bases, leaving 12 bases between the germline ends. The CDR3 is 13 amino acids. Germline-derived CDR1 and CDR2 are MNHEY and SVGEGT. The CDR3 region is CASSAPQGTEAFF. The CDR3 nucleotides read TGTGCCAGCAGTGCACCTCAGGGGACTGAAGCTTTCTTT.

This clonotype has a count of ten or more. The chain recombines TRBV7-2 with TRBJ1-4; no definite D call. Germline values: CDR1 SGHTA, CDR2 FQGNSA. This CDR3 contains 13 residues. Trimming took off 8 bases at V and 8 bases at J, with 15 bases between the two ends. The CDR3 loop is CASSTAGNEKLFF. Here the CDR3 DNA reads TGTGCCAGCTCCACAGCGGGGAACGAAAAACTGTTTTTT.

The V gene is TRBV29-1, the J gene TRBJ2-6; D is ambiguous. Looked up from germline, CDR1 is SQVTM and CDR2 is ANQGSEA. Trimming cost V 4 bases and J 0 bases, with 4 bases left between them. The CDR3 spans 13 residues. CDR3: CSVGISGANVLTF. The DNA for the CDR3 is TGCAGCGTTGGGATCTCTGGGGCCAACGTCCTGACTTTC.

To note about this clonotype: The junction departs from the called germline gene at one end, perhaps through a read error. The chain links TRBV7-2 to TRBJ2-7, with TRBD1 matching 7 bases. The CDR3 is 14 residues long. The V gene's germline CDR1 is SGHTA and CDR2 FQGNSA. CDR3 bases: TGTGCCAGCAGCTTAGTCCGGGACAGCCACGAGCATTACTTC. Translation: CASSLVRDSHEHYF. The full variable domain, its missing parts supplied by reference TRBV7-2 and TRBJ2-7, is GAGVSQSPSNKVTEKGKDVELRCDPISGHTALYWYRQSLGQGLEFLIYFQGNSAPDKSGLPSDRFSAERTGGSVSTLTIQRTQQEDSAVYLCASSLVRDSHEHYFGPGTRLTVT.

This clonotype has just a few counts. This chain links TRBV11-2 with TRBJ2-3; 11 nucleotides line up with TRBD2. The CDR3 is made up of 16 amino acids. Trimming at V came to 5 bases and at J to 5 bases, leaving 9 bases not matched to a gene. Germline V gene lookup returns CDR1 SGHAT and CDR2 FQNNGV. The CDR3 bases are TGTGCCAGCAGCCTATTAGCGGGGGGGCAGTTAGATACGCAGTATTTT. Amino acids: CASSLLAGGQLDTQYF.

Only a few counts were recorded for this clonotype. This chain links TRBV6-2 or TRBV6-3 with TRBJ1-1; D is unclear. The CDR3 has 13 amino acids. Between the trimmed V and J ends, which lost 6 bases and 5 bases, there was a span of 13 bases. Germline lookup yields CDR1 MNHEY and CDR2 SVGEGT. The CDR3 loop is CASSPREGTEAFF. The CDR3 region has the DNA TGTGCCAGCAGCCCTAGGGAAGGGACTGAAGCTTTCTTT.

V and J are TRBV7-2 and TRBJ1-5, with D hard to call. The CDR3 is 14 residues long. The V and J ends lost 0 bases and 5 bases respectively, with 8 bases between them. CDR1 is SGHTA, CDR2 FQGNSA, per germline. This CDR3 is CASSLAVSDQPQHF. DNA for the CDR3: TGTGCCAGCAGCTTAGCGGTCTCAGATCAGCCCCAGCATTTT. Complete variable domain (other parts from reference TRBV7-2 and TRBJ1-5): GAGVSQSPSNKVTEKGKDVELRCDPISGHTALYWYRQSLGQGLEFLIYFQGNSAPDKSGLPSDRFSAERTGGSVSTLTIQRTQQEDSAVYLCASSLAVSDQPQHFGDGTRLSIL.

The chain joins TRBV6-1 to TRBJ1-1, with D perhaps TRBD1 (5 bases). The V gene's germline CDR1 is MNHNS and CDR2 SASEGT. The CDR3 consists of 14 residues. Trimming shortened V by 2 bases and J by 11 bases, and 18 bases separated the two germline ends. CDR3 amino acids: CASSELGRAGKAFF. Written as DNA, the CDR3 is TGTGCCAGCAGTGAACTCGGCAGGGCCGGGAAGGCTTTCTTT.

The V gene is TRBV5-1, the J gene TRBJ2-1, with a tentative D call TRBD1 (6 bases). The CDR3 totals 13 residues. Trimming pared 5 bases from V and 7 bases from J, leaving 13 bases between. The germline V gene has CDR1 SGHRS and CDR2 YFSETQ. Written as DNA, the CDR3 is TGCGCCAGCAGTCCAGATACAGGGAATGAGCAGTTCTTC. Translating gives CASSPDTGNEQFF.

The rearrangement links TRBV7-6 to TRBJ2-5; D unclear. The CDR3 sequence is 15 residues long. Per the germline V gene, CDR1 is SGHVS and CDR2 is FNYEAQ. Trimming pared 4 bases from V and 4 bases from J, leaving 16 bases between. The CDR3 nucleotides read TGTGCCAGCAGCTCCGTGGACGGACGAGGAGAGACCCAGTACTTC. This translates into CASSSVDGRGETQYF.

This clonotype appeared many times. The chain employs TRBV5-1 and TRBJ2-7; the D gene is possibly TRBD2 (7 bases). The CDR3 is made up of 16 amino acids. V was trimmed by 1 base and J by 3 bases, leaving 17 bases between them. CDR1 and CDR2 from the germline V gene are SGHRS and YFSETQ. CDR3 bases: TGCGCCAGCAGCTTGAGGGGGGGCCGTAACAACTACGAGCAGTACTTC. It is translated as CASSLRGGRNNYEQYF.

This clonotype was found many times. The chain links TRBV11-2 to TRBJ2-3, with 8 bases aligning to TRBD1. The CDR3 loop spans 16 amino acids. J lost 0 bases, V lost 6 bases, and 8 bases had no gene match. CDR1 is SGHAT and CDR2 is FQNNGV in the germline V gene. The CDR3 DNA sequence: TGTGCCAGCAGAAATCAGGGGGCGCTCAGCACAGATACGCAGTATTTT. Translating it yields CASRNQGALSTDTQYF.

The chain uses TRBV12-3 or TRBV12-4 and TRBJ2-7, with 8 bases fitting TRBD2. V was clipped by 6 bases and J by 4 bases; unmatched bases: 8. The CDR3 contains 14 residues. In DNA form, the CDR3 reads TGTGCCAGCAGAACGTCCGGGACTAGGTACGAGCAGTACTTC. The encoded protein is CASRTSGTRYEQYF.

Only a few counts were recorded for this clonotype. The V and J genes are TRBV9 and TRBJ2-5; TRBD2 matches 9 bases. Germline V lookup: CDR1 SGDLS, CDR2 YYNGEE. J lost 5 bases, V lost 3 bases, and 5 bases had no gene match. This CDR3 has 14 amino acids. CDR3 region: CASSATSGFETQYF. DNA for the CDR3: TGTGCCAGCAGCGCTACTAGCGGGTTTGAGACCCAGTACTTC. The whole variable domain, remainder taken from reference TRBV9 and TRBJ2-5, is DSGVTQTPKHLITATGQRVTLRCSPRSGDLSVYWYQQSLDQGLQFLIQYYNGEERAKGNILERFSAQQFPDLHSELNLSSLELGDSALYFCASSATSGFETQYFGPGTRLLVL.